This record looks at one TCR beta chain sequence and its context. Assay: immunoSEQ multiplex PCR; the TCRdb copy retains only in-frame clones and omits some. Of roughly 120,000 clones detected, 85% to 90% appear once; the ten largest clones hold approximately 8%. The data originate from a study of blood T cell repertoires in COVID-19. Study summary: Acute-phase and convalescent COVID-19 samples originated in the United States, Italy and Spain.

The CDR3 extends over 15 amino acids. J gave up 4 bases and V 1 base, and 4 bases lay outside the gene matches. Germline loops: CDR1 SGHDT, CDR2 YYEEEE. The sequencing sample was made of peripheral blood. The chain has TRBV5-6 and TRBJ2-2; 7 bases match TRBD1. This TCR was recovered from a man aged 65 to 85 who had recovered from COVID-19. In DNA form, the CDR3 reads TGTGCCAGCAGCTTGACGTCAGGGGGCACCGGGGAGCTGTTTTTT. This encodes CASSLTSGGTGELFF.